Below are 6 T cell receptor beta chains sequenced from a single sample in a study of radiation and T cells in renal cell carcinoma. Assay used: immunoSEQ multiplex PCR; TCRdb lists only in-frame clones, some missing. The table shows some 95,000 clones, with 86% occurring only once. Time point noted: baseline pretreatment blood. Stated treatment: 15 Gy SBRT to primary tumor, nephrectomy 4 weeks later. The sample consisted of blood, taken from a patient whose treatment included radiotherapy and nephrectomy. The receptor set was obtained from a man aged 50-60 years with renal cell carcinoma.

This sequence joins TRBV6-1 and TRBJ1-6, with a tentative D call TRBD1 (6 bases). Germline loops: CDR1 MNHNS, CDR2 SASEGT. Between the trimmed V and J ends, which lost 8 bases and 8 bases, there was a span of 16 bases. This CDR3 has 14 residues. CDR3 nucleotides: TGTGCCAGCGAAACTTTGGGGGGCGATTCACCCCTCCACTTT. Amino acid sequence: CASETLGGDSPLHF.

Regarding this clone: Germline is not matched at one junction end, which may reflect a read error. Here the CDR3 DNA reads TGTGCCAGCAGTAACTCCGGGACAGGGGTTCAGCCCCAGCATTTT. Protein sequence: CASSNSGTGVQPQHF. The rearrangement links TRBV6-5 to TRBJ1-5; 10 bases map to TRBD1. The CDR3 length is 15 residues. From germline, CDR1 is MNHEY and CDR2 SVGAGI.

This clone appeared once. The chain uses TRBV27 and TRBJ1-5; the D gene is possibly TRBD1 (6 bases). CDR1 and CDR2 (germline): MNHEY, SMNVEV (reference sequence). V lost 5 bases and J 1 base, leaving 12 bases between the germline ends. CDR3 length equals 15 residues. As DNA, the CDR3 is TGTGCCAGCAGTCCGTGGGACAACAGCAATCAGCCCCAGCATTTT. It codes for CASSPWDNSNQPQHF.

This clone was counted a few times. This specimen includes other DNA sequences encoding the same CDR3. This chain uses TRBV14 with TRBJ1-2; no clear D. The CDR3 spans 13 residues. V was trimmed by 6 bases and J by 4 bases, leaving 12 bases between them. CDR1 is SGHDN and CDR2 is FVKESK in the germline V gene. CDR3 sequence (DNA): TGTGCCAGCAGTCACGGACCGACCTATGGCTACACCTTC. Translation gives CASSHGPTYGYTF.

The chain uses TRBV6-5 and TRBJ1-3; weak D call: TRBD1 (6 bases). Deletions cut 6 bases from V and 2 bases from J, with 14 bases between. Germline values: CDR1 MNHEY, CDR2 SVGAGI. This CDR3 has 15 amino acids. The CDR3 region is CASSIGDTTGNTIYF. The CDR3 DNA reads as TGTGCCAGCAGCATAGGGGACACCACTGGAAACACCATATATTTT.

The chain recombines TRBV14 with TRBJ1-1; D unclear. The CDR3 totals 15 residues. Deletions cut 4 bases from V and 0 bases from J, with 12 bases between. Germline CDR1 is SGHDN and CDR2 is FVKESK. The chain's CDR3 is CASSLEHRVNTEAFF. Written as DNA, the CDR3 is TGTGCCAGCAGCCTAGAGCACCGGGTGAACACTGAAGCTTTCTTT.